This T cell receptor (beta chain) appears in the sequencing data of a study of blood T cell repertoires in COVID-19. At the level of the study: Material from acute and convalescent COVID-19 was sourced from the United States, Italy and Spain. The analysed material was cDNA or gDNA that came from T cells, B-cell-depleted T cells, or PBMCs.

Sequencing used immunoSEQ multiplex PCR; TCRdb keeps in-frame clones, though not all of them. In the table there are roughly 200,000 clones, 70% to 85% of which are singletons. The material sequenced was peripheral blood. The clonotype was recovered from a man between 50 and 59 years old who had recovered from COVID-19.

In nucleotides, the CDR3 is TGTGCCAGCAGCTTATGGGCAAGCAATGAGCAGTTCTTC. Translating gives CASSLWASNEQFF. J is TRBJ2-1 and V is TRBV7-3; D gene unclear. Looked up from germline, CDR1 is SGHTA and CDR2 is FQGTGA. This CDR3 is 13 amino acids long. The ends were cut back, 2 bases at V and 6 bases at J, with 8 bases in the middle.